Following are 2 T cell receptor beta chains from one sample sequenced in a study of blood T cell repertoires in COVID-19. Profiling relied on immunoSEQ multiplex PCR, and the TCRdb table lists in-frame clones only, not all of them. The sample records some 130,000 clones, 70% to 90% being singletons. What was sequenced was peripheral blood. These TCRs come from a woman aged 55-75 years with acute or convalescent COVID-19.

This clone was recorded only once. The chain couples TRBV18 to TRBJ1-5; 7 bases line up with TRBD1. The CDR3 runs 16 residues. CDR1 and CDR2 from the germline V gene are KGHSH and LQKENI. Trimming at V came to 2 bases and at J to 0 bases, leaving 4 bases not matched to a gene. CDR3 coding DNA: TGTGCCAGCTCACCATTTGGGGACAGTAGCAATCAGCCCCAGCATTTT. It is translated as CASSPFGDSSNQPQHF.

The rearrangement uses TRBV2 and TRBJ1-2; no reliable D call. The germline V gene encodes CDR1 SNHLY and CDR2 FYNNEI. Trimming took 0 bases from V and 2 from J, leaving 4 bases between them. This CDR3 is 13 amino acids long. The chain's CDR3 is CASSEAQNYGYTF. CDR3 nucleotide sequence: TGTGCCAGCAGTGAAGCACAAAACTATGGCTACACCTTC.